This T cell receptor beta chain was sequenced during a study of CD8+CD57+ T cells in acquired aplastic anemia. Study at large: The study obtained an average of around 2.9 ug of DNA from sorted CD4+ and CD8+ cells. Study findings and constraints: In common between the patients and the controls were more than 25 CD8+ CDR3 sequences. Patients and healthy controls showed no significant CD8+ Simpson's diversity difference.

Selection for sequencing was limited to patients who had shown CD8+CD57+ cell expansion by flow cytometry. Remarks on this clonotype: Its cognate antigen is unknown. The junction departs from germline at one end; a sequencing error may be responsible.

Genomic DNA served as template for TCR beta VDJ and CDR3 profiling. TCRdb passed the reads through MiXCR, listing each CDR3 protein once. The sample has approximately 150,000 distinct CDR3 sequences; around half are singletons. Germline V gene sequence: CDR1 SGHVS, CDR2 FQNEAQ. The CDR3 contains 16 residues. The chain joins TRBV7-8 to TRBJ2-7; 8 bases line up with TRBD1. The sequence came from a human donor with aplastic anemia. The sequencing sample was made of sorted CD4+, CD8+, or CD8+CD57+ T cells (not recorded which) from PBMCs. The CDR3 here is CASSLVAQGVPYERYF. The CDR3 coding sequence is TGTGCCAGCAGCTTAGTAGCACAGGGGGTGCCCTACGAGCGGTACTTC. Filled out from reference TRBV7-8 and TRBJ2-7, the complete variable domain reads GAGVSQSPRYKVAKRGQDVALRCDPISGHVSLFWYQQALGQGPEFLTYFQNEAQLDKSGLPSDRFFAERPEGSVSTLKIQRTQQEDSAVYLCASSLVAQGVPYERYFGPGTRLTVT.